The clone carrying this T cell receptor beta chain was observed a few times. This sample was taken from a study of blood T cells in healthy people across ages. Then a second PCR, running roughly 6 to 12 cycles, was carried out with a sample-barcoded 5' primer and a J-beta primer mix. TCRdb independently ran MiXCR on the 5' RACE reads; one entry per CDR3 protein. The data hold some 1.4 million distinct CDR3 sequences, with about 43% observed a single time. Per the germline V gene, CDR1 is SNHLY and CDR2 is FYNNEI. The CDR3 length is 16 residues. J was trimmed by 5 bases and V by 1 base; bases with no gene match: 6.

The source of this sequence is a woman aged 18-29 years in good health. The J gene is TRBJ1-5, the V gene TRBV2, with 9 bases matching TRBD1. The sequenced material came from blood. Here the CDR3 reads CASSEVGTGSDQPQHF. The CDR3 DNA reads TGTGCCAGCAGTGAAGTAGGGACAGGGTCGGATCAGCCCCAGCATTTT.